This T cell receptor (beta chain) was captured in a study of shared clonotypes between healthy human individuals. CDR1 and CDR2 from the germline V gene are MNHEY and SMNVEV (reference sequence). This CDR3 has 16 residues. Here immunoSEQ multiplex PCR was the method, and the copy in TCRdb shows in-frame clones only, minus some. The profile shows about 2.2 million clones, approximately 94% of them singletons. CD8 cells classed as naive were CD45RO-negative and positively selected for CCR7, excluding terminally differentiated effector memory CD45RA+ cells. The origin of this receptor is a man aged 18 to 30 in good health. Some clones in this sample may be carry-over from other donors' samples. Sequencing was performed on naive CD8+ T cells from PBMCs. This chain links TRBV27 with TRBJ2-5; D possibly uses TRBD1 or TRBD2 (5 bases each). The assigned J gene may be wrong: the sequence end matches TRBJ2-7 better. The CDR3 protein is CASSSLRDLLRSEQYF. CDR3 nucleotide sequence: TGTGCCAGCAGTTCTCTCCGGGACCTCCTACGAAGCGAGCAGTACTTC.